What follows are 26 T cell receptor beta chains derived from one specimen sequenced in a study of cytomegalovirus exposure and HLA in healthy donors. The PCR ran on 60 Vbeta and 13 Jbeta primers. The protocol was immunoSEQ multiplex PCR, while the TCRdb copy is restricted to in-frame clones and leaves out a portion. The sample lists fewer than 60,000 clones; less than 75% were seen once. The sample consisted of PBMCs. The receptors here all came from a woman in her forties or fifties in good health and CMV-seropositive.

The chain joins TRBV18 to TRBJ1-5; TRBD1 aligns across 9 bases. CDR3 length equals 15 residues. V dropped 2 bases and J dropped 11; count of bases not matched to a gene: 10. Germline CDR1 KGHSH, CDR2 LQKENI. The CDR3 sequence is CASSPGTGTLGAQHF. As DNA, the CDR3 is TGTGCCAGCTCACCAGGGACAGGGACGTTAGGGGCCCAGCATTTT.

The chain recombines TRBV20-1 with TRBJ1-2; D gene uncertain. The CDR3 is 11 residues long. CDR1 is DFQATT, CDR2 SNEGSKA, per germline (reference sequence). V lost 6 bases and J lost 7, with 12 bases in between. Written as DNA, the CDR3 is TGCAGTGCCATTAACGAGGGTGGCTACACCTTC. Translating gives CSAINEGGYTF.

The CDR3 sequence is CATSRVRRTSGGYEQFF. CDR3 nucleotide sequence: TGTGCCACCAGCAGAGTGCGTCGGACTAGCGGGGGCTATGAGCAGTTCTTC. The chain combines TRBV15 with TRBJ2-1; 13 positions agree with TRBD2. The junction had 8 bases not matched to a gene; V was cut back by 1 base and J by 8 bases. The germline V gene has CDR1 LNHNV and CDR2 YYDKDF (reference sequence). This CDR3 has 17 residues.

The chain combines TRBV7-8 with TRBJ1-2, with D possibly TRBD1 on 5 matching bases. The ends were cut back, 5 bases at V and 0 bases at J, with 13 bases in the middle. Germline CDR1 is SGHVS and CDR2 is FQNEAQ. This CDR3 is 15 amino acids long. The CDR3 is CASSPPRAANYGYTF. CDR3 DNA: TGTGCCAGCAGCCCCCCCAGGGCAGCTAACTATGGCTACACCTTC.

CDR3 DNA sequence: TGTGCCAGCAGCCCGACAGGGGCATACACTGAAGCTTTCTTT. Translation: CASSPTGAYTEAFF. The gene calls are TRBV7-2 and TRBJ1-1; 8 bases fit TRBD1. This CDR3 is built from 14 residues. V shed 5 bases, J shed 3 bases, and the junction held 5 bases outside the gene matches. Germline CDR1 and CDR2: SGHTA and FQGNSA.

This sequence joins TRBV10-3 and TRBJ2-5, with 8 bases lining up with TRBD2. V lost 3 bases, J lost 5 bases, and 8 bases stayed unmatched. The germline V gene encodes CDR1 ENHRY and CDR2 SYGVKD. The CDR3 is made up of 15 amino acids. Here the CDR3 reads CAISDPGGERETQYF. The CDR3 coding sequence is TGTGCCATCAGTGACCCGGGGGGGGAGAGGGAGACCCAGTACTTC.

The V and J genes are TRBV7-8 and TRBJ2-2, with 10 bases matching TRBD2. V lost 2 bases and J lost 3; bases outside the gene matches: 0. Germline CDR1 reads SGHVS; CDR2 reads FQNEAQ. The CDR3 spans 15 residues. The CDR3 region has the DNA TGTGCCAGCAGCTTACTAGCGGGGGACACCGGGGAGCTGTTTTTT. It codes for CASSLLAGDTGELFF.

This clone is a singleton in its sample. The chain has TRBV7-6 and TRBJ2-7; the match to TRBD1 covers 10 bases. Trimming removed 4 bases from V and 5 bases from J; junction bases left unmatched: 8. This CDR3 has 15 amino acids. The germline gives CDR1 SGHVS, CDR2 FNYEAQ. In DNA form, the CDR3 reads TGTGCCAGCAGCTACGGACAGGGGGTGATCAACGAGCAGTACTTC. It specifies CASSYGQGVINEQYF.

V usage is TRBV29-1 and J usage is TRBJ2-1; 13 bases match TRBD2. The V and J ends lost 7 bases and 9 bases, in that order; junction bases with no gene match: 12. The germline V gene encodes CDR1 SQVTM and CDR2 ANQGSEA. CDR3 length: 15 residues. The CDR3 sequence: CSATWTSGGRGEQFF. DNA for the CDR3: TGCAGCGCCACCTGGACTAGCGGGGGACGGGGTGAGCAGTTCTTC.

This sequence joins TRBV7-9 and TRBJ1-1; D unclear. The CDR3 spans 13 residues. The V end lost 8 bases, the J end lost 0 bases, and 10 bases lay between the germline ends. CDR1 is SEHNR and CDR2 is FQNEAQ in the germline V gene (reference sequence). The CDR3 DNA follows: TGTGCCAGCCAATACGAGGTGAACACTGAAGCTTTCTTT. Amino acids: CASQYEVNTEAFF. The whole variable domain, filled in from reference TRBV7-9 and TRBJ1-1, reads DTGVSQNPRHKITKRGQNVTFRCDPISEHNRLYWYRQTLGQGPEFLTYFQNEAQLEKSRLLSDRFSAERPKGSFSTLEIQRTEQGDSAMYLCASQYEVNTEAFFGQGTRLTVV.

This clone was seen only a few times. The chain couples TRBV6-1 to TRBJ2-5, with 7 bases matching TRBD2. Germline CDR1 is MNHNS and CDR2 is SASEGT. J was trimmed by 5 bases and V by 6 bases; bases with no gene match: 9. The CDR3 is 14 residues long. CDR3 protein: CASRGPGREETQYF. The CDR3 coding sequence is TGTGCCAGCAGGGGCCCGGGGCGGGAGGAGACCCAGTACTTC.

The V gene is TRBV2, the J gene TRBJ1-2; no clear D. Trimming removed 7 bases at V and 3 bases at J, with 9 bases between. The CDR3 extends over 12 amino acids. Germline V gene data show CDR1 as SNHLY and CDR2 as FYNNEI. The CDR3 coding sequence is TGTGCCAGCATGCCCGAGCACTATGGCTACACCTTC. Residues: CASMPEHYGYTF.

CDR3 coding DNA: TGTGCCAGCAGTTTAACCCCACAGGGCAATCAGCCCCAGCATTTT. This translates into CASSLTPQGNQPQHF. The J gene is TRBJ1-5, the V gene TRBV27; tentatively, D is TRBD1 (5 bases). The CDR3 spans 15 residues. Germline loops: CDR1 MNHEY, CDR2 SMNVEV (reference sequence). Trimming shortened V by 2 bases and J by 2 bases, and 10 bases separated the two germline ends.

This clone has a handful of counts. This rearrangement joins TRBV4-1 to TRBJ2-3; TRBD1 matches 7 bases. The germline V gene has CDR1 MGHRA and CDR2 YSYEKL. V was clipped by 1 base and J by 4 bases; unmatched bases: 5. This CDR3 region has 15 residues. CDR3 in amino acids: CASSQVDRVADTQYF. The DNA of the CDR3 is TGCGCCAGCAGCCAAGTAGACAGGGTTGCAGATACGCAGTATTTT.

This clone was detected a few times. The genes are TRBV7-2 and TRBJ2-7; TRBD1 is a possible D gene (6 bases). Trimming took 5 bases from V and 6 from J, leaving 11 bases between them. This CDR3 is 12 amino acids long. Per germline, CDR1 SGHTA and CDR2 FQGNSA. The CDR3 protein is CASSSTGTEQYF. The CDR3 region has the DNA TGTGCCAGCAGCAGCACAGGGACCGAGCAGTACTTC.

J is TRBJ2-1 and V is TRBV10-2; tentative D call: TRBD1 (6 bases). V was clipped by 3 bases and J by 9 bases, with 18 bases between them. Per germline, CDR1 WSHSY and CDR2 SAAADI. There are 15 residues in the CDR3. The CDR3 protein is CASSDSSGEGGEQFF. CDR3 nucleotides: TGCGCCAGCAGTGACTCCTCAGGGGAAGGGGGTGAGCAGTTCTTC.

The chain carries TRBV18 and TRBJ2-1; 9 nucleotides match TRBD2. Per the germline V gene, CDR1 is KGHSH and CDR2 is LQKENI. J was trimmed by 5 bases and V by 0 bases; bases with no gene match: 5. This CDR3 contains 16 residues. The CDR3 spells CASSPPKLAGNNEQFF. CDR3 DNA sequence: TGTGCCAGCTCACCACCGAAACTAGCGGGTAACAATGAGCAGTTCTTC.

This chain links TRBV9 with TRBJ2-7; D call uncertain. V shed 4 bases and J shed 3 bases, with 14 bases lying between them. This CDR3 region has 14 residues. Germline V gene sequence: CDR1 SGDLS, CDR2 YYNGEE. The CDR3 nucleotides are TGTGCCAGCAGCCCGGGTCTCGGCCTCTACGAGCAGTACTTC. Protein product: CASSPGLGLYEQYF.

This clone was observed a handful of times. The rearrangement uses TRBV14 and TRBJ2-1; D perhaps matches TRBD2 (5 bases). The CDR3 is 17 amino acids. The germline gives CDR1 SGHDN, CDR2 FVKESK. V was pared by 0 bases and J by 4 bases, with 16 bases between. CDR3: CASSQDQISEIYNEQFF. CDR3 in DNA: TGTGCCAGCAGCCAAGATCAGATTAGCGAGATATACAATGAGCAGTTCTTC.

The chain links TRBV5-1 to TRBJ1-5; TRBD1 aligns across 7 bases. The CDR3 loop spans 15 amino acids. The V gene end was trimmed by 4 bases and the J gene end by 1 base; junction bases not matched to a gene: 5. In germline, CDR1 is SGHRS, CDR2 YFSETQ. The CDR3, as DNA: TGCGCCAGCAGCCCGACAGGGTGGAGCAATCAGCCCCAGCATTTT. The encoded protein is CASSPTGWSNQPQHF.

This clone was observed a single time. The CDR3 loop reads CASSQATGSNYGYTF. Here the CDR3 DNA reads TGCGCCAGCAGCCAGGCGACAGGATCCAACTATGGCTACACCTTC. V and J are TRBV4-3 and TRBJ1-2; D might be TRBD1 (6 bases). Germline CDR1 LGHNA, CDR2 YSLEER. Trimming removed 3 bases at V and 2 bases at J, with 13 bases between. The CDR3 is 15 amino acids.

The genes are TRBV28 and TRBJ2-2; 10 positions agree with TRBD1. Germline trimming cut 2 bases from V and 3 bases from J; bases unmatched to any gene: 3. The length of the CDR3 is 16 residues. CDR1 MDHEN and CDR2 SYDVKM come from the germline V gene. The DNA of the CDR3 is TGTGCCAGCAGTTTAGGGACAGGGGTTTACACCGGGGAGCTGTTTTTT. Residues: CASSLGTGVYTGELFF.

This rearrangement joins TRBV5-1 to TRBJ1-6, with D possibly TRBD1 on 6 matching bases. Germline assignment: CDR1 SGHRS and CDR2 YFSETQ. The ends were cut back, 0 bases at V and 6 bases at J, with 10 bases in the middle. This CDR3 spans 15 amino acids. The CDR3 loop reads CASSLARQANSPLHF. The CDR3 DNA reads as TGCGCCAGCAGCTTGGCCCGACAGGCTAATTCACCCCTCCACTTT.

This chain connects TRBV23-1 to TRBJ1-2, with D possibly matching TRBD1 (5 bases). TRBV23-1 is assigned to the ORF class and has an uncertain function. The CDR3 extends over 15 amino acids. The V end was cut by 0 bases, the J end by 6 bases, with 14 bases between. CDR3 sequence reads: CASSQSSGRLNGYTF. DNA of the CDR3: TGCGCCAGCAGTCAATCGTCAGGGAGGCTCAATGGCTACACCTTC.

V is TRBV19 and J is TRBJ1-2, with D possibly matching TRBD1 (6 bases). Trimming took 3 bases from V and 4 from J, leaving 12 bases between them. Germline CDR1 LNHDA, CDR2 SQIVND (reference sequence). This CDR3 is 14 amino acids long. The CDR3 is CASSILTGAYGYTF. The DNA of the CDR3 is TGTGCCAGTAGTATCCTGACAGGAGCCTATGGCTACACCTTC.

The chain links TRBV7-9 to TRBJ2-7, with D hard to call. Germline V lookup: CDR1 SEHNR, CDR2 FQNEAQ (reference sequence). V was trimmed by 4 bases and J by 0 bases, leaving 10 bases between them. The CDR3 has 14 amino acids. In nucleotides, the CDR3 is TGTGCCAGCAGCTCCGTTCTCGTCTCCTACGAGCAGTACTTC. It yields the protein CASSSVLVSYEQYF.